The clone carrying this T cell receptor beta chain was picked up one time. Its target is not known. A junction end diverges from the germline sequence, so it may reflect a read error. Libraries were prepared by immunoSEQ multiplex PCR; TCRdb keeps only in-frame clonotypes and omits some of them. This sample has 70,000 to 85,000 clones, with 86% found just once. The germline V gene encodes CDR1 LNHDA and CDR2 SQIVND (reference sequence). The CDR3 runs 14 residues. The data stem from a study of T cell responses to AZD1222 COVID-19 vaccine. Study outcomes and limitations: Mostly white British, mostly female donors; authors suggested clonal diversity may be underestimated. CD4 TCRs covered the whole spike, strongest at regions 160-218 and 743-854. Repertoire sampling happened only post peak T cell response. Recipients of AZD1222 seropositive at baseline numbered only 5 or 6.

The receptor was isolated from an adult in good health. V and J are TRBV19 and TRBJ2-7; D may be TRBD2 (6 bases). Source: peripheral blood, taken on day 0 of AZD1222 vaccination. The CDR3 here is CASRASRRAYEQYF. The CDR3 coding sequence is TGTGCAAGTAGAGCGTCGCGGAGGGCCTACGAGCAGTACTTC.